Shown below are 29 T cell receptor beta chains from a single sample sequenced in a study of persistence of HIV-infected CD4 T cells. Antigens for these TCRs are unknown. The libraries were made with immunoSEQ version 4 in survey mode. Method: immunoSEQ multiplex PCR; TCRdb's copy keeps in-frame clones and lacks some. The profile covers 7,500 to 8,500 clones, with 55% to 65% appearing a single time and 15% to 20% taken by the ten largest. Lysates of CMV-infected fibroblasts at 9.5 to 10 ug/mL stimulated these cells. CD4+ T cells upregulating both CD40 ligand and CD69 were sorted as responding cells. This specimen was CD4+ T cells sorted from PBMCs after approximately 20-hour stimulation, taken from a patient who received antiretroviral therapy. These receptors all come from an adult man with HIV who was CMV-seropositive.

V usage is TRBV4-1 and J usage is TRBJ1-5; D gene ambiguous. Trimming stripped 0 bases from V and 9 bases from J, with 12 bases between. Per the germline V gene, CDR1 is MGHRA and CDR2 is YSYEKL. This CDR3 is 14 amino acids long. Here the CDR3 DNA reads TGCGCCAGCAGCCAAGATAGGCTTTCAACGCCCCAGCATTTT. This sequence encodes CASSQDRLSTPQHF.

The gene calls are TRBV6-2 or TRBV6-3 and TRBJ2-4, with TRBD1 matching over 9 bases. This CDR3 has 17 residues. The trim removed 2 bases at V and 2 bases at J, leaving 7 bases unmatched. The germline CDR1 and CDR2 sequences are MNHEY and SVGEGT. The CDR3: CASSYVGTGRTKNIQYF. The CDR3 nucleotides read TGTGCCAGCAGTTACGTTGGGACAGGGAGGACCAAAAACATTCAGTACTTC.

The V call is TRBV7-9, the J call TRBJ1-2; a weak D match, TRBD1 (5 bases). Germline V gene data show CDR1 as SEHNR and CDR2 as FQNEAQ (reference sequence). V was pared by 6 bases and J by 5 bases, with 16 bases between. The CDR3 has 14 amino acids. The CDR3 sequence: CASRLLDRGYGYTF. The CDR3 nucleotides read TGTGCCAGCAGGCTTCTGGACCGGGGGTATGGCTACACCTTC.

This clone qualifies as medium-sized. This chain links TRBV18 with TRBJ1-2; tentative D call: TRBD1 (5 bases). From germline, CDR1 is KGHSH and CDR2 LQKENI. Trimming cost V 3 bases and J 5 bases, with 19 bases left between them. The CDR3 contains 16 residues. The CDR3, as DNA: TGTGCCAGCTCACCTACGGACACCAACTCAGGTTATGGCTACACCTTC. Encoded protein: CASSPTDTNSGYGYTF.

The chain is built from TRBV6-5 and TRBJ1-1; 7 bases match TRBD1. This CDR3 is built from 12 residues. CDR1 MNHEY and CDR2 SVGAGI come from the germline V gene. With V trimmed by 4 bases and J by 11 bases, 7 bases remained unmatched. CDR3 in amino acids: CASSSRGLPAFF. The CDR3 DNA reads as TGTGCCAGCAGTTCGAGGGGGCTGCCCGCTTTCTTT.

The rearrangement uses TRBV6-1 and TRBJ2-7; D perhaps matches TRBD1 (5 bases). Germline values: CDR1 MNHNS, CDR2 SASEGT. This CDR3 spans 16 amino acids. V was shortened by 0 bases and J by 4 bases, with 16 bases between the two germline ends. CDR3 in DNA: TGTGCCAGCAGTGAAGCGCTTCAGACAGCGCGTTACGAGCAGTACTTC. It codes for CASSEALQTARYEQYF.

In its sample, this clone ranks as medium-sized (0.01 to 0.1%). This same CDR3 is encoded by further DNA sequences in the sample. This chain joins TRBV9 and TRBJ2-3; D is unresolved. Germline-derived CDR1 and CDR2 are SGDLS and YYNGEE. V was cut by 5 bases and J by 1 base, with 8 bases left in between. CDR3 length: 13 amino acids. DNA for the CDR3: TGTGCCAGCAGTTTAAGCCGCACAGATACGCAGTATTTT. Translating it yields CASSLSRTDTQYF.

The V call is TRBV10-3, the J call TRBJ2-7; D may be TRBD1 (6 bases). This CDR3 has 13 amino acids. Germline V gene lookup returns CDR1 ENHRY and CDR2 SYGVKD. Deletions cut 6 bases from V and 2 bases from J, with 11 bases between. Written as DNA, the CDR3 is TGTGCCATCAGCAGGGGACCCACCTACGAGCAGTACTTC. It translates to CAISRGPTYEQYF.

This clone counts as large. The chain links TRBV19 to TRBJ1-2; D is undetermined. Between the trimmed V and J ends, which lost 0 bases and 4 bases, there was a span of 15 bases. Germline CDR1 and CDR2: LNHDA and SQIVND (reference sequence). The CDR3 has 16 amino acids. The CDR3 region has the DNA TGTGCCAGTAGTATAGATCTTCAGACAAATACCTATGGCTACACCTTC. As protein: CASSIDLQTNTYGYTF.

The J gene is TRBJ1-4, the V gene TRBV4-1; 11 nucleotides match TRBD1. Germline V gene lookup returns CDR1 MGHRA and CDR2 YSYEKL. The CDR3 contains 18 residues. V was pared by 4 bases and J by 7 bases, with 14 bases of the junction left unmatched. CDR3 bases: TGCGCCAGCAGCCTACCGGACAGGGGGCGAGACTGGGGTGAAAAACTGTTTTTT. Its protein is CASSLPDRGRDWGEKLFF.

The rearrangement uses TRBV30 and TRBJ2-1; TRBD2 matches at 7 bases. The CDR3 length is 14 residues. The V gene end was trimmed by 5 bases and the J gene end by 7 bases; junction bases not matched to a gene: 11. From germline, CDR1 is GTSNPN and CDR2 SVGIG (reference sequence). CDR3 coding DNA: TGTGCCTGGGCCGCGGGGGACTTGGGAAATGAGCAGTTCTTC. This gives the protein CAWAAGDLGNEQFF.

The genes are TRBV10-3 and TRBJ1-6, with a tentative D call TRBD1 (6 bases). Germline loops: CDR1 ENHRY, CDR2 SYGVKD. The V and J ends lost 5 bases and 7 bases respectively, with 21 bases between them. This CDR3 is 17 amino acids long. The CDR3 sequence: CAISPNADSRGNSPLHF. The CDR3 DNA follows: TGTGCCATCAGTCCTAACGCGGACAGCCGCGGAAATTCACCCCTCCACTTT.

This clone was seen more than once but under ten times. The chain links TRBV5-6 to TRBJ1-3; no clear D. Germline V gene lookup returns CDR1 SGHDT and CDR2 YYEEEE. This CDR3 is built from 15 residues. V was cut by 1 base and J by 0 bases, with 8 bases left in between. CDR3 residues: CASSLITASGNTIYF. The CDR3 DNA is TGTGCCAGCAGCTTGATAACAGCCTCTGGAAACACCATATATTTT.

Judged by abundance, this clone is large. This chain links TRBV14 with TRBJ1-2, with a tentative D call TRBD1 (5 bases). The CDR3 extends over 17 amino acids. V shed 0 bases and J shed 7 bases, with 21 bases lying between them. Looked up from germline, CDR1 is SGHDN and CDR2 is FVKESK. For the CDR3, the DNA is TGTGCCAGCAGCCAAGATCGGGGCAGGGATTGGATCTCTGGCTACACCTTC. Its protein is CASSQDRGRDWISGYTF.

This chain connects TRBV5-5 to TRBJ1-5, with D possibly being TRBD1 (6 bases). Germline V gene data show CDR1 as SGHKS and CDR2 as YYEKEE (reference sequence). This CDR3 has 17 amino acids. Trimming removed 4 bases at V and 3 bases at J, with 20 bases between. The CDR3 DNA reads TGTGCCAGCAGCATCCAGACAGGAGGTTGGGCCAATCAGCCCCAGCATTTT. Its translation is CASSIQTGGWANQPQHF.

The rearrangement links TRBV3-1 (or the pseudogene TRBV3-2) to TRBJ2-7; 7 bases line up with TRBD1. The CDR3 totals 15 residues. With 1 base clipped from V and 9 bases from J, the junction kept 12 bases outside the gene matches. Germline V gives CDR1 LGHDT, CDR2 YNNKEL (reference sequence). CDR3 sequence: CASSQADRAISSQYF. The CDR3 DNA is TGTGCCAGCAGCCAAGCCGACAGGGCGATCTCGTCGCAGTACTTC.

V gene TRBV6-5 combines with J gene TRBJ1-6, with D possibly matching TRBD1 (5 bases). The CDR3 sequence is 15 residues long. V gave up 2 bases and J gave up 7 bases, with 12 bases separating them. Germline lookup yields CDR1 MNHEY and CDR2 SVGAGI. The CDR3 DNA reads as TGTGCCAGCAGTTACGGACCAGGGTGGAATTCACCCCTCCACTTT. This translates into CASSYGPGWNSPLHF.

With respect to this clone: A read error may account for a junction end that differs from germline. The V gene is TRBV7-7, the J gene TRBJ2-3, with 8 bases aligning to TRBD2. This CDR3 has 13 residues. Germline loops: CDR1 SSHAT, CDR2 FNYEAQ (reference sequence). Here the CDR3 reads CASSVAGTDTQYF. The CDR3 DNA reads as TGTGCCAGCAGCGTAGCGGGAACAGATACGCAGTATTTT.

V usage is TRBV7-2 and J usage is TRBJ1-4, with a weak D call TRBD1 (5 bases). The ends were cut back, 1 base at V and 8 bases at J, with 14 bases in the middle. The germline CDR1 and CDR2 sequences are SGHTA and FQGNSA. This CDR3 comprises 15 residues. Here the CDR3 DNA reads TGTGCCAGCAGCTTAGTGCGCAGGGAGAACGAAAAACTGTTTTTT. Protein: CASSLVRRENEKLFF.

J is TRBJ2-1 and V is TRBV6-2 or TRBV6-3; tentative D call: TRBD2 (6 bases). CDR3 length equals 12 residues. CDR1 and CDR2 from the germline V gene are MNHEY and SVGEGT. The germline V and J ends were trimmed by 4 bases and 10 bases, with 11 bases remaining between them. Here the CDR3 reads CASSWGLAEQFF. The DNA for the CDR3 is TGTGCCAGCAGTTGGGGACTGGCGGAGCAGTTCTTC.

By share, this clone counts as medium-sized. The chain carries TRBV19 and TRBJ2-3; 7 bases are a match to TRBD2. Germline V CDR1 and CDR2: LNHDA, SQIVND (reference sequence). The CDR3 runs 15 residues. Trimming at V came to 7 bases and at J to 4 bases, leaving 11 bases not matched to a gene. The CDR3: CASKREGLGADTQYF. The CDR3 DNA reads as TGTGCCAGTAAGAGGGAGGGGTTGGGTGCAGATACGCAGTATTTT.

This clone showed up just a few times. The chain recombines TRBV19 with TRBJ1-5; no reliable D call. V was pared by 3 bases and J by 7 bases, with 16 bases between. The germline V gene encodes CDR1 LNHDA and CDR2 SQIVND (reference sequence). The CDR3 is made up of 15 amino acids. CDR3 loop: CASSITSRVGQPQHF. Here the CDR3 DNA reads TGTGCCAGTAGTATTACGTCGAGGGTAGGCCAGCCCCAGCATTTT.

The chain combines TRBV6-5 with TRBJ2-1; no firm D call. V was trimmed by 7 bases and J by 3 bases, leaving 13 bases between them. Germline assignment: CDR1 MNHEY and CDR2 SVGAGI. This CDR3 is built from 14 residues. CDR3 sequence: CASISDVGYNEQFF. CDR3 in DNA: TGTGCCAGCATCTCGGACGTAGGCTACAATGAGCAGTTCTTC.

The rearrangement uses TRBV9 and TRBJ2-5, with TRBD1 as a possible D gene (5 bases). The CDR3 covers 14 residues. V lost 4 bases and J lost 0, with 10 bases in between. Germline V gene lookup returns CDR1 SGDLS and CDR2 YYNGEE. CDR3: CASSLGANQETQYF. Here the CDR3 DNA reads TGTGCCAGCAGCCTAGGGGCTAACCAAGAGACCCAGTACTTC.

The chain employs TRBV25-1 and TRBJ2-2, with TRBD2 matching over 11 bases. CDR1 is MGHDK and CDR2 is SYGVNS in the germline V gene. Trimming took 6 bases from V and 8 from J; bases not matched to a gene: 5. The CDR3 runs 14 residues. The CDR3 DNA is TGTGCCAGCAGGACTAGCGGGACGGTAGGGGAGCTGTTTTTT. Encoded protein: CASRTSGTVGELFF.

This sequence joins TRBV7-6 and TRBJ2-3; D is unclear. Germline CDR1 reads SGHVS; CDR2 reads FNYEAQ. The length of the CDR3 is 15 residues. Deletions cut 6 bases from V and 2 bases from J, with 15 bases between. The CDR3 DNA reads TGTGCCAGCAGTTCTTCCAGGCGTCCCACAGATACGCAGTATTTT. It is translated as CASSSSRRPTDTQYF.

V gene TRBV30 combines with J gene TRBJ1-4, with a tentative D call TRBD1 (5 bases). Trimming removed 3 bases from V and 11 bases from J, with 19 bases in between. CDR1 and CDR2 from the germline V gene are GTSNPN and SVGIG (reference sequence). The CDR3 spans 14 residues. The CDR3 here is CAWRGAAGGSKLFF. CDR3 coding DNA: TGTGCCTGGAGGGGCGCGGCCGGGGGGTCGAAACTGTTTTTT.

The chain has TRBV2 and TRBJ2-2; either TRBD1 or TRBD2 may supply D (5 bases each). CDR3 size: 13 residues. Germline V gene data show CDR1 as SNHLY and CDR2 as FYNNEI. Trimming removed 4 bases from V and 3 bases from J, with 6 bases in between. In DNA form, the CDR3 reads TGTGCCAGCAGTGGGGGGTACACCGGGGAGCTGTTTTTT. Residues: CASSGGYTGELFF.

This chain joins TRBV5-3 and TRBJ1-1, with TRBD1 as a possible D gene (5 bases). TRBV5-3 is classed as an ORF, of uncertain function. The CDR3 extends over 14 amino acids. V was cut by 4 bases and J by 0 bases, with 10 bases left in between. CDR3 loop: CARSTRVMNTEAFF. For the CDR3, the DNA is TGTGCCAGAAGCACCAGGGTAATGAACACTGAAGCTTTCTTT.